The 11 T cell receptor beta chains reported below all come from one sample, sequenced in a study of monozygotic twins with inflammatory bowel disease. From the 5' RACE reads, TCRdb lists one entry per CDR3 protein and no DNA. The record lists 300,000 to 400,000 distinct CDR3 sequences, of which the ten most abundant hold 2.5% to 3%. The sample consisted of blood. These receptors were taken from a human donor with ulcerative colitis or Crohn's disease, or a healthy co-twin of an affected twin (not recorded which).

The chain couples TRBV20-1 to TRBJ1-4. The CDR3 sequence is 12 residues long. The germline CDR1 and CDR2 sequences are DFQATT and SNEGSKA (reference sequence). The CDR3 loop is CSATDHNEKLFF.

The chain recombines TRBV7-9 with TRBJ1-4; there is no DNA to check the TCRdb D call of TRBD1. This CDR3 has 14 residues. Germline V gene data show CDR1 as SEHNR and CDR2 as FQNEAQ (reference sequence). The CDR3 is CASSSTGGYEKLFF. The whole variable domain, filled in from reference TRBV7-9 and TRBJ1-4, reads DTGVSQNPRHKITKRGQNVTFRCDPISEHNRLYWYRQTLGQGPEFLTYFQNEAQLEKSRLLSDRFSAERPKGSFSTLEIQRTEQGDSAMYLCASSSTGGYEKLFFGSGTQLSVL.

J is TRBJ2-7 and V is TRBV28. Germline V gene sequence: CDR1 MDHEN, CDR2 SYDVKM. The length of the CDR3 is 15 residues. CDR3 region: CASSLFQDVASEQYF.

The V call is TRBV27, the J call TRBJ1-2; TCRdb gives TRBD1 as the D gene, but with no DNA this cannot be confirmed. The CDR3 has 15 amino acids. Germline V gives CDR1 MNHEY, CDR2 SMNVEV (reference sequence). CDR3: CASSRGGGGYYGYTF.

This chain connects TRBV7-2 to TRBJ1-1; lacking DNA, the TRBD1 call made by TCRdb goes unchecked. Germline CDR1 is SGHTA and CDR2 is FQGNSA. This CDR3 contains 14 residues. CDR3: CASSSVQGNTEAFF.

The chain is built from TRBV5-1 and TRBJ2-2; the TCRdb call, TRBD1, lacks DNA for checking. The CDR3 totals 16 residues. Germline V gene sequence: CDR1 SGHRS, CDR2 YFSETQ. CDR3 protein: CASSPGGLTNTGELFF. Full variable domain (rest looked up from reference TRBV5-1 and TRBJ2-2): KAGVTQTPRYLIKTRGQQVTLSCSPISGHRSVSWYQQTPGQGLQFLFEYFSETQRNKGNFPGRFSGRQFSNSRSEMNVSTLELGDSALYLCASSPGGLTNTGELFFGEGSRLTVL.

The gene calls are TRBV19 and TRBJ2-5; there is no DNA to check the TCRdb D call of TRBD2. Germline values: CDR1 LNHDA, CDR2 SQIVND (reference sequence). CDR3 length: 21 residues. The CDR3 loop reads CASSIGTTRTSGEYLQETQYF.

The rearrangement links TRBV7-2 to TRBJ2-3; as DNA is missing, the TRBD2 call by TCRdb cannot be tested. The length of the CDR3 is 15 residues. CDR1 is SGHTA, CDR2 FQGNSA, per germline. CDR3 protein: CASSERRGGPDTQYF.

The CDR3 region is CASSSGENIEAFF. This chain connects TRBV5-5 to TRBJ1-1. In germline, CDR1 is SGHKS, CDR2 YYEKEE (reference sequence). The length of the CDR3 is 13 residues. Full variable domain (rest looked up from reference TRBV5-5 and TRBJ1-1): DAGVTQSPTHLIKTRGQQVTLRCSPISGHKSVSWYQQVLGQGPQFIFQYYEKEERGRGNFPDRFSARQFPNYSSELNVNALLLGDSALYLCASSSGENIEAFFGQGTRLTVV.

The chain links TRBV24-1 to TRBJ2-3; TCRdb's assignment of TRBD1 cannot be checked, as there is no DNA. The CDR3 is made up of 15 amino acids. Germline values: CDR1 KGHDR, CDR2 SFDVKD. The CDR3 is CATSDQRGTGDTQYF.

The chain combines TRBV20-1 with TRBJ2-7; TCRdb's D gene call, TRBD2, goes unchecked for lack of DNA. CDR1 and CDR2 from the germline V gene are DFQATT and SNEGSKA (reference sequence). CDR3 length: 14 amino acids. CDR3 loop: CSANSGPPAYEQYF.